Included here is one TCR beta chain sequence, with context. The germline CDR1 and CDR2 sequences are MNHNS and SASEGT. The CDR3 consists of 16 residues. V lost 6 bases to trimming and J lost 7 bases; unmatched junction nucleotides: 17. This specimen comes from a study of immune characterization of retroperitoneal liposarcoma. TCRdb recomputed calls from the PCR reads with MiXCR, one row per CDR3 protein. The sample carries 10,000 or so distinct CDR3 sequences, approximately 30% recorded once. The source material was tumor tissue. The chain recombines TRBV6-1 with TRBJ1-1, with TRBD1 matching 7 bases. This receptor was identified in a male donor with retroperitoneal liposarcoma. The CDR3 nucleotides read TGTGCCAGCAGGCCCCGGGGGCAGGGGGACGGGAGTGAAGCTTTCTTT. It encodes CASRPRGQGDGSEAFF.